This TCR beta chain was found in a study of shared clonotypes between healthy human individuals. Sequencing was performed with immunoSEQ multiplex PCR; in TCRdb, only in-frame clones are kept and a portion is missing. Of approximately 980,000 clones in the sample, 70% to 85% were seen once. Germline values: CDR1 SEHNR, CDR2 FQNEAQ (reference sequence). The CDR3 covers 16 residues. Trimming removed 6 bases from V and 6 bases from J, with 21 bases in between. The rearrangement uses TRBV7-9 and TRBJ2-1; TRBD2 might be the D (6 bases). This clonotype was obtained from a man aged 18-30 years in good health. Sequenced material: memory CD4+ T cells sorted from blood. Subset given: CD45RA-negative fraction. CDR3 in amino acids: CASSKPGVRNPNEQFF. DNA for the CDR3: TGTGCCAGCAGTAAACCGGGGGTAAGGAACCCCAATGAGCAGTTCTTC.